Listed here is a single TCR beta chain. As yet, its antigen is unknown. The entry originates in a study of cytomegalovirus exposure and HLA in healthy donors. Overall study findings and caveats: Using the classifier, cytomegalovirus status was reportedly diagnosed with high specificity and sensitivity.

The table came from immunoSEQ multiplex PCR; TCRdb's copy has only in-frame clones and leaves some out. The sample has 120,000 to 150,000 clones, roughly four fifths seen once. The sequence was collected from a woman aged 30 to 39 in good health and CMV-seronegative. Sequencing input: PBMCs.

This CDR3 reads CASSVGGLSYSYNEQFF. DNA of the CDR3: TGTGCCAGCAGCGTAGGGGGCTTGAGCTACTCCTACAATGAGCAGTTCTTC. The gene calls are TRBV7-9 and TRBJ2-1; 7 nucleotides line up with TRBD1. The V gene end was trimmed by 5 bases and the J gene end by 0 bases; junction bases not matched to a gene: 10. The CDR3 is 17 residues long. Germline V gives CDR1 SEHNR, CDR2 FQNEAQ (reference sequence).